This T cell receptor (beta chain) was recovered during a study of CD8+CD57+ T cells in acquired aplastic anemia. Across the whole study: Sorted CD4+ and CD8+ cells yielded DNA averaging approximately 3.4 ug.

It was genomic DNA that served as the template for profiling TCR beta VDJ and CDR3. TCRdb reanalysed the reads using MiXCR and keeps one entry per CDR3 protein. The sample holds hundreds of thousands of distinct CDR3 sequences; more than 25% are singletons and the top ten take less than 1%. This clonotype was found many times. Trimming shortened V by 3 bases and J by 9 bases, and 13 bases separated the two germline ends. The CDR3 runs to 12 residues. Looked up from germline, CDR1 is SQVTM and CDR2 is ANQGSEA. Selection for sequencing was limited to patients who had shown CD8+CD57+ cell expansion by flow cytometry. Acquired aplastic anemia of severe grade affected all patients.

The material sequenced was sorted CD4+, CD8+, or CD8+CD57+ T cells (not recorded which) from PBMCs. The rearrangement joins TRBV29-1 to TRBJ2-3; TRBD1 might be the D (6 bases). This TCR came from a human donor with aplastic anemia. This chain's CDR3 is CSVEQGSETQYF. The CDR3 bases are TGCAGCGTTGAGCAGGGGAGCGAAACGCAGTATTTT.